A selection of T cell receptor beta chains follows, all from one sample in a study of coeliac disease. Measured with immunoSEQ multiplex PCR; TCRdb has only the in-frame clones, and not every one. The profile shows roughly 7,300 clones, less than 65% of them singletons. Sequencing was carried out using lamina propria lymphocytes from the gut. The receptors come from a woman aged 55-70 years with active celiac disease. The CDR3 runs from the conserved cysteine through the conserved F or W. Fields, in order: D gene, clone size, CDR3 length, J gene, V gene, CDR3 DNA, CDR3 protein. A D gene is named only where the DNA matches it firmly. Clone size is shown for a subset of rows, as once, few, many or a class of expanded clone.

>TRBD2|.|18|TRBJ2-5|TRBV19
TGTGCCAGTAGTATACGGATCGTTGGTAGCGGGAGACAAGAGACCCAGTACTTC
CASSIRIVGSGRQETQYF
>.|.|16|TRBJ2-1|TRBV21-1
TGTGCCAGCAGTAAAGAGTCGGCTAGCGCGTACAATGAGCAGTTCTTC
CASSKESASAYNEQFF
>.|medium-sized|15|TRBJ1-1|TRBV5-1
TGCGCCAGCACCCAGTATGGGAGTGGGAACACTGAAGCTTTCTTT
CASTQYGSGNTEAFF
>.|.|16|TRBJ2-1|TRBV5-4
TGTGCCAGCAGCAGGGGGAAAGCTGGATCCTACAATGAGCAGTTCTTC
CASSRGKAGSYNEQFF
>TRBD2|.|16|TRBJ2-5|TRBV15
TGTGCCACCAGCCAACTAGCGGGAGGATTTGTGGAGACCCAGTACTTC
CATSQLAGGFVETQYF
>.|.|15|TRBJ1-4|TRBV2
TGTGCCAGCAGTCTACAGGGAGGGCCCAATGAAAAACTGTTTTTT
CASSLQGGPNEKLFF
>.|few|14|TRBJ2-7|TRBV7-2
TGTGCCAGCAGCTTAGTGGCAGGGCCAAGCGAGCAGTACTTC
CASSLVAGPSEQYF
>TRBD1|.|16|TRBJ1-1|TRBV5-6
TGTGCCAGCAGCTTGGGACAGGGGGCAAGAAACACTGAAGCTTTCTTT
CASSLGQGARNTEAFF
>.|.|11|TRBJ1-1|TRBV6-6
TGTGCCAGCAGTCAGACAGTGTCCGCTTTCTTT
CASSQTVSAFF
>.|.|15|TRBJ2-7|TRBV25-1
TGTGCCAGCAGTGGACTCCCGCATAGCTCCTACGAGCAGTACTTC
CASSGLPHSSYEQYF
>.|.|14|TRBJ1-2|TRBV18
TGTGCCAGCTCAACTCAACAGGCTGACTATGGCTACACCTTC
CASSTQQADYGYTF
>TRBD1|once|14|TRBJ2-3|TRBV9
TGTGCCAGCAGCACCCGGACAGGGCCAGATACGCAGTATTTT
CASSTRTGPDTQYF
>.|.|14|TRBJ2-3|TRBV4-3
TGCGCCAGCAGCCAAGATGATTTCCGAGGCACGCAGTATTTT
CASSQDDFRGTQYF
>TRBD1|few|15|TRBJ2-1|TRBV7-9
TGTGCCAGCAGCAAAACAGGGGGCGGACTCGAGGAGCAGTTCTTC
CASSKTGGGLEEQFF
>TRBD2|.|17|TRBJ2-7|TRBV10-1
TGCGCCAGCAGTGAGCAGAGTAAGGGGAGGGCCCTTGACGAGCAGTACTTC
CASSEQSKGRALDEQYF
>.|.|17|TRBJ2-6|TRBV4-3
TGCGCCAGCAGCCAAGGTAGCGTGAGCTCTGGGGCCAACGTCCTGACTTTC
CASSQGSVSSGANVLTF
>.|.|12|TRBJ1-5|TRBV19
TGTGCCACAAGACAGAGCAATCAGCCCCAGCATTTT
CATRQSNQPQHF
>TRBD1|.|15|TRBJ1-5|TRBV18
TGTGCCAGCTCACCCCAGGGGGCGAGCAATCAGCCCCAGCATTTT
CASSPQGASNQPQHF
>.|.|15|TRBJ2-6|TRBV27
TGTGCCAGCAGGAAACAGGCCTCTGGGGCCAACGTCCTGACTTTC
CASRKQASGANVLTF
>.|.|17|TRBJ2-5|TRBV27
TGTGCCAGCAGTGGGGGGAGGTACGTTCGGGACGGATCTGCCCAGTACTTC
CASSGGRYVRDGSAQYF
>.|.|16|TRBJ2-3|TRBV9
TGTGCCAGCAGCGTAGTAGGGAGCAGGCCGGGAGATACGCAGTATTTT
CASSVVGSRPGDTQYF
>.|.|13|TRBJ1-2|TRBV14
TGTGCCAGCAGCCGTGGGGCTTCAGGTGGCTACACCTTC
CASSRGASGGYTF
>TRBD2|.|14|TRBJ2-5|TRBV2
TGTGCCAGCAAGGAAGGACTAGCGGGAGAGACCCAGTACTTC
CASKEGLAGETQYF
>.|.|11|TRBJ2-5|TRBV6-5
TGTGCCAGCAGTGAGGGGGGGGCCCAGTACTTC
CASSEGGAQYF